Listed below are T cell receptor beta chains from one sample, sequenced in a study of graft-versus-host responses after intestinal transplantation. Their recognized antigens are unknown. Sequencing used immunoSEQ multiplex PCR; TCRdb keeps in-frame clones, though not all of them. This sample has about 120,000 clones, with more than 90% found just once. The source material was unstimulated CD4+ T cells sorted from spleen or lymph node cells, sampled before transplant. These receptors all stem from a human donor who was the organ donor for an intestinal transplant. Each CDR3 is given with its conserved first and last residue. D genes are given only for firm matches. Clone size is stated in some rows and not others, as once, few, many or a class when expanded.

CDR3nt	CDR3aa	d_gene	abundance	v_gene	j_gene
TGTGCCAGCAGTTCCCGATCGCAGAACGACGAGCAGTACTTC	CASSSRSQNDEQYF	.	.	TRBV6-5	TRBJ2-7
TGCGCCAGCAGCCGAACAGGGGATCCGGCCGGGGAGCTGTTTTTT	CASSRTGDPAGELFF	TRBD1	.	TRBV5-1	TRBJ2-2
TGCGCCAGCAGCGCTGGAGCGGGGAGAGGCTACACCTTC	CASSAGAGRGYTF	.	.	TRBV5-1	TRBJ1-2
TGCGCCAGCAGCCAAGATTTTTCCCGAGAGCAGTACTTC	CASSQDFSREQYF	.	once	TRBV4-3	TRBJ2-7
TGTGCCAGCAGGATAGGGGGAACGTCCTACGAGCAGTACTTC	CASRIGGTSYEQYF	.	.	TRBV6-6	TRBJ2-7
TGCGCCAGCAGCCCCGATACAGATACGCAGTATTTT	CASSPDTDTQYF	.	.	TRBV5-1	TRBJ2-3
TGTGCCTGGAAAGAGGGTGGGCTAGCAAGCGGGGAGCAGTTCTTC	CAWKEGGLASGEQFF	.	.	TRBV30	TRBJ2-1
TGTGCCAGCTCACAGGGAACCGGAGAGACCCAGTACTTC	CASSQGTGETQYF	.	.	TRBV18	TRBJ2-5
TGTGCCAGCAGCCGAGAAGGGAGATTACAGTACTTC	CASSREGRLQYF	.	.	TRBV14	TRBJ2-7
TGTGCCAGCAGCTTAGACAGCAATCAGCCCCAGCATTTT	CASSLDSNQPQHF	.	.	TRBV11-3	TRBJ1-5
TGTGCCAGCAGCTTATGGGATGCCGGGGAGCTGTTTTTT	CASSLWDAGELFF	.	.	TRBV7-9	TRBJ2-2
TGTGCCAGCAGGCCCAGGGGAGATACGCAGTATTTT	CASRPRGDTQYF	.	.	TRBV27	TRBJ2-3
TGTGCCAGCGGCATTGGGGACTCGTTGTTCTTC	CASGIGDSLFF	.	.	TRBV28	TRBJ2-1
TGTGCCAGCAGTCCAGGGACTAGCTACGAGCAGTACTTC	CASSPGTSYEQYF	TRBD2	.	TRBV28	TRBJ2-7
TGTGCCAGCAGCGTAGATCCAGGGGGCGATTACTACAATGAGCAGTTCTTC	CASSVDPGGDYYNEQFF	TRBD1	.	TRBV9	TRBJ2-1
TGCAGCGTCGTGGCGGGGGAAGAAAAACTGTTTTTT	CSVVAGEEKLFF	.	once	TRBV29-1	TRBJ1-4
TGTGCCAGCAGTGAGACACATAACTATGGCTACACCTTC	CASSETHNYGYTF	.	.	TRBV6-1	TRBJ1-2
TGTGCCAGCAGCTTAGGGGGACTAGCAGATACGCAGTATTTT	CASSLGGLADTQYF	TRBD2	once	TRBV7-8	TRBJ2-3
TGTGCCAGCAGCTTACTAGGGACAGGGTCCGGAAACACCATATATTTT	CASSLLGTGSGNTIYF	TRBD1	.	TRBV7-9	TRBJ1-3
TGTGCCAGCAGCGGGACAGTCGGACACTATGGCTACACCTTC	CASSGTVGHYGYTF	TRBD1	.	TRBV7-2	TRBJ1-2
TGTGCCAGCAGCTTAGTCGGGTACACTGAAGCTTTCTTT	CASSLVGYTEAFF	.	.	TRBV7-2	TRBJ1-1
TGTGCCAGCGGGGGCACTGGGGCCAACGTCCTGACTTTC	CASGGTGANVLTF	.	once	TRBV7-2	TRBJ2-6
TGTGCCAGCAGCTCCAGGACAGCATACACGAACACCGGGGAGCTGTTTTTT	CASSSRTAYTNTGELFF	.	.	TRBV5-4	TRBJ2-2
TGTGCCGGACAGTCCTACGAGCAGTACTTC	CAGQSYEQYF	.	.	TRBV30	TRBJ2-7
TGCGCCAGCAGCTTGGCCCGGGACAGGAGTGGGGAAGCTTTCTTT	CASSLARDRSGEAFF	TRBD1	.	TRBV5-1	TRBJ1-1
TGTGCCAGCTCACCGGGCTTCGCGGGGGATGACACTGAAGCTTTCTTT	CASSPGFAGDDTEAFF	.	.	TRBV18	TRBJ1-1
TGTGCCAGCAGCTTATTGTTAGTTCGGGACAGGGGCTTGGTAGGCGGCTACACCTTC	CASSLLLVRDRGLVGGYTF	TRBD1	.	TRBV7-3	TRBJ1-2
TGCGCCAGCAGCGGCCAGGCGGGAGATACGCAGTATTTT	CASSGQAGDTQYF	.	.	TRBV5-1	TRBJ2-3
TGCGCCAGCAGCTTGGATTCAGTTTTAAGTGGAAACACCATATATTTT	CASSLDSVLSGNTIYF	.	few	TRBV5-1	TRBJ1-3
TGTGCCAGCAGGAAAAGGTCCGTTTACAATGAGCAGTTCTTC	CASRKRSVYNEQFF	.	.	TRBV7-2	TRBJ2-1
TGTGCCAGCAGCCGCGGGGAATATGGAAACACCATATATTTT	CASSRGEYGNTIYF	.	once	TRBV5-8	TRBJ1-3
TGCAGCGTAGGGGTACCCAACACAGATACGCAGTATTTT	CSVGVPNTDTQYF	.	.	TRBV29-1	TRBJ2-3
TGTGCCAGCAGCTTGGAAGCGCCCTCCTACAATGAGCAGTTCTTC	CASSLEAPSYNEQFF	.	.	TRBV5-4	TRBJ2-1
TGTGCCAGCTCCCCCGGACAGGGAACAGATCAGCCCCAGCATTTT	CASSPGQGTDQPQHF	TRBD1	.	TRBV18	TRBJ1-5
TGTGCCAGCAGTCGGCAGGGGGCCACTGAAGCTTTCTTT	CASSRQGATEAFF	TRBD1	.	TRBV6-6	TRBJ1-1
TGTGCCAGCAGCTCTTTAGCGGGAGAGAGTGGGCAGTACTTC	CASSSLAGESGQYF	TRBD2	.	TRBV7-2	TRBJ2-7
TGTGCCAGCAGCTTGCCCCGACTGCCCCCTTACAATGAGCAGTTCTTC	CASSLPRLPPYNEQFF	.	.	TRBV7-2	TRBJ2-1
TGTGCCAGCAGTCCCCAGGGTCAGGGGGCGCGTCAGCCCCAGCATTTT	CASSPQGQGARQPQHF	TRBD1	.	TRBV27	TRBJ1-5
TGTGCCAGCAGCTCAAGGACTAGCGGGAGCGGCACAGATACGCAGTATTTT	CASSSRTSGSGTDTQYF	TRBD2	.	TRBV7-2	TRBJ2-3
TGTGCCAGCAGTTCAATTACTAGCGGCAAAAACATTCAGTACTTC	CASSSITSGKNIQYF	TRBD2	few	TRBV6-5	TRBJ2-4
TGTGCCAGCAGCTGGACTAGCGGGAGCAATGAGCAGTTCTTC	CASSWTSGSNEQFF	TRBD2	once	TRBV7-2	TRBJ2-1
TGTGCCAGTAGCCACAGGGGCACAGATACGCAGTATTTT	CASSHRGTDTQYF	.	.	TRBV19	TRBJ2-3
TGTGCCAGCTCACCAGGTGGGGCTAGCGGGAGATATGTGGAGACCCAGTACTTC	CASSPGGASGRYVETQYF	TRBD2	.	TRBV18	TRBJ2-5
TGCGCCAGCAGCCAAGACAAGAGACTAGTGGGATCCTCTGGGGCCAACGTCCTGACTTTC	CASSQDKRLVGSSGANVLTF	.	.	TRBV4-1	TRBJ2-6
TGTGCCAGTAGTACCCGACTAGCGGGAGTACGAGAGCAGTACTTC	CASSTRLAGVREQYF	TRBD2	.	TRBV19	TRBJ2-7
TGCGCCAGCAGCCTGACCATTCTACTAGCGGGAGCCGACAATGAGCAGTTCTTC	CASSLTILLAGADNEQFF	TRBD2	.	TRBV5-1	TRBJ2-1
TGTGCCAGCAGCAGACTAGCGGGAAGCTCCTACAATGAGCAGTTCTTC	CASSRLAGSSYNEQFF	TRBD2	once	TRBV7-7	TRBJ2-1
TGTGCCAGCAGCCCATCCCAAGAGACCCAGTACTTC	CASSPSQETQYF	.	.	TRBV2	TRBJ2-5
TGTGCCAGCAGCTTTGAACCCAGAGGGGAGCTGTTTTTT	CASSFEPRGELFF	.	.	TRBV9	TRBJ2-2
TGTGCCAGCAGCGAGGGTTTCGGTCAGCCCCAGCATTTT	CASSEGFGQPQHF	.	few	TRBV6-6	TRBJ1-5